This is a list of T cell receptor beta chains from one sample in a study of CD8+ T cells in alopecia areata. Using immunoSEQ multiplex PCR, the repertoire was profiled, and TCRdb retains in-frame clones only, with some absent. The repertoire holds fewer than 200,000 clones, approximately 59% seen once, with under 15% in the top ten. The source material was CD4+ T cells sorted from blood, sampled at week 0. These receptors came from a human donor with alopecia areata. Both conserved end residues are part of each CDR3.

v_call	j_call	cdr3_aa
TRBV14	TRBJ1-2	CASSQEVGAQSF
TRBV19	TRBJ2-7	CASSTEGQGPNEQYF
TRBV5-1	TRBJ2-5	CASSRSTSTTQETQYF
TRBV29-1	TRBJ2-2	CSVERMNTGELFF
TRBV7-2	TRBJ1-2	CASSLARDPLYGYTF
TRBV4-1	TRBJ1-5	CASSQESWGSNQPQHF
TRBV25-1	TRBJ2-4	CASSGGRSIQYF
TRBV5-6	TRBJ2-1	CASSWGQTNEQFF
TRBV19	TRBJ1-5	CASSRQDAGSNQPQHF
TRBV5-6	TRBJ2-3	CASSLEDPGRGTQYF
TRBV18	TRBJ2-5	CASSPFRNPTETQYF
TRBV11-2	TRBJ2-1	CASRSTPGRGHNEQFF
TRBV29-1	TRBJ2-2	CSVVDGELFF
TRBV15	TRBJ1-3	CATSNRAANSGNTIYF
TRBV5-4	TRBJ1-2	CASSLDKRGNTF
TRBV19	TRBJ1-3	CASTTRAISGNTIYF
TRBV7-9	TRBJ2-1	CASNRQGNEQFF
TRBV29-1	TRBJ2-3	CSVPIAGGSYRTDTQYF
TRBV28	TRBJ2-7	CASSTPDRASYEQYF
TRBV5-1	TRBJ2-7	CASSLKGGGPYEQYF
TRBV7-2	TRBJ2-7	CASSIDTRGNEQYF
TRBV7-2	TRBJ2-4	CASSPRTGPNIQYF
TRBV5-5	TRBJ2-1	CASSLVTGVYNEQFF
TRBV7-9	TRBJ1-3	CASSLGQGAPGNTIYF
TRBV4-2	TRBJ1-5	CASSQATGEGQPQHF
TRBV30	TRBJ2-4	CAWSPAWFAGGPSAKNIQYF
TRBV30	TRBJ1-5	CAWSRYRGLAGSNQPQHF
TRBV30	TRBJ2-1	CAWSIPDSSSYNEQFF
TRBV7-9	TRBJ2-5	CASSLPTGRGGETQYF
TRBV2	TRBJ1-1	CASNQVENTEAFF
TRBV4-1	TRBJ1-4	CASSQETSTLFF